The 15 T cell receptor beta chains in this list originate from one sample, sequenced in a study of somatic mutations in cytotoxic T cells in rheumatoid arthritis. TCRdb's copy holds only in-frame clones and misses some; the assay was immunoSEQ multiplex PCR. The sample consists of about 33,000 clones, under 90% of them appearing once. Sequenced: CD8+ T cells sorted from blood. These TCRs come from a man in his forties or fifties in good health.

The rearrangement links TRBV4-1 to TRBJ2-7; D perhaps matches TRBD2 (6 bases). CDR3 size: 13 residues. V was clipped by 4 bases and J by 3 bases, with 10 bases between them. The V gene's germline CDR1 is MGHRA and CDR2 YSYEKL. This CDR3 is CASSPVGGYEQYF. The CDR3 DNA is TGCGCCAGCAGCCCAGTGGGGGGCTACGAGCAGTACTTC.

This chain links TRBV30 with TRBJ1-1, with D unresolved. This CDR3 has 14 residues. From germline, CDR1 is GTSNPN and CDR2 SVGIG (reference sequence). Deletions cut 5 bases from V and 1 base from J, with 14 bases between. DNA of the CDR3: TGTGCCTGGTCCAAGAGAGGGTCGAACACTGAAGCTTTCTTT. Translating gives CAWSKRGSNTEAFF.

This clone was seen more than once but under ten times. This chain links TRBV7-3 with TRBJ2-2; 9 positions match TRBD2. The germline gives CDR1 SGHTA, CDR2 FQGTGA. Unmatched junction bases numbered 3, after V lost 0 bases and J lost 1 base. The CDR3 is made up of 17 amino acids. The CDR3 DNA sequence: TGTGCCAGCAGCTTAACGGATAGCGGGGGGAACACCGGGGAGCTGTTTTTT. Its translation is CASSLTDSGGNTGELFF.

The chain is built from TRBV29-1 and TRBJ2-1, with 10 bases lining up with TRBD1. The CDR3 is 13 residues long. Germline-derived CDR1 and CDR2 are SQVTM and ANQGSEA. V lost 8 bases, J lost 6 bases, and 7 bases stayed unmatched. CDR3 nucleotide sequence: TGCAGCACCGGGACAGGGGATGTCAATGAGCAGTTCTTC. It is translated as CSTGTGDVNEQFF.

J is TRBJ2-1 and V is TRBV7-3; D call uncertain. The CDR3 covers 17 residues. The V end was cut by 2 bases, the J end by 0 bases, with 14 bases between. From germline, CDR1 is SGHTA and CDR2 FQGTGA. The CDR3 nucleotides read TGTGCCAGCAGCTTAGGGGTGGGTTTGAGCTCCTACAATGAGCAGTTCTTC. Translated: CASSLGVGLSSYNEQFF.

Only one count was recorded for this clone. The chain joins TRBV30 to TRBJ2-1; tentatively, D is TRBD1 or TRBD2 (6 bases each). The CDR3 is made up of 12 amino acids. V lost 0 bases to trimming and J lost 9 bases, with 9 bases between them. The germline V gene encodes CDR1 GTSNPN and CDR2 SVGIG (reference sequence). The CDR3 spells CAWSVGGGEQFF. In DNA form, the CDR3 reads TGTGCCTGGAGTGTAGGAGGGGGTGAGCAGTTCTTC.

The chain recombines TRBV4-3 with TRBJ1-1; D may be TRBD1 (5 bases). Germline V gene data show CDR1 as LGHNA and CDR2 as YSLEER. V lost 0 bases and J 6 bases, leaving 20 bases between the germline ends. There are 17 residues in the CDR3. CDR3: CASSQERDPLSGPEAFF. The CDR3 coding sequence is TGCGCCAGCAGCCAAGAAAGGGATCCCCTGTCGGGGCCTGAAGCTTTCTTT.

The chain employs TRBV28 and TRBJ2-1; possibly TRBD2 for D (6 bases). Between the trimmed V and J ends, which lost 2 bases and 7 bases, there was a span of 9 bases. This CDR3 is 13 amino acids long. CDR1 and CDR2 from the germline V gene are MDHEN and SYDVKM. CDR3 bases: TGTGCCAGCAGTTTAGATCTAGCGAATGAGCAGTTCTTC. This sequence encodes CASSLDLANEQFF. The variable domain in full, completed from reference TRBV28 and TRBJ2-1, reads DVKVTQSSRYLVKRTGEKVFLECVQDMDHENMFWYRQDPGLGLRLIYFSYDVKMKEKGDIPEGYSVSREKKERFSLILESASTNQTSMYLCASSLDLANEQFFGPGTRLTVL.

The V gene is TRBV9, the J gene TRBJ1-1; 12 bases line up with TRBD1. Germline CDR1 reads SGDLS; CDR2 reads YYNGEE. The CDR3 covers 15 residues. The V segment lost 0 bases and the J segment 6 bases; nucleotides outside the gene matches: 3. CDR3 DNA sequence: TGTGCCAGCAGCGTAGAGGGACAGGGGGCCCCTGAAGCTTTCTTT. Its translation: CASSVEGQGAPEAFF.

The chain recombines TRBV14 with TRBJ2-7; D possibly corresponds to TRBD1 (6 bases). This CDR3 comprises 15 residues. The V end lost 0 bases, the J end lost 2 bases, and 11 bases lay between the germline ends. The V gene's germline CDR1 is SGHDN and CDR2 FVKESK. The CDR3 nucleotides are TGTGCCAGCAGCCAAGAACAGGGCATTACCTACGAGCAGTACTTC. This encodes CASSQEQGITYEQYF.

The rearrangement links TRBV30 to TRBJ2-3; a weak D match, TRBD1 (5 bases). Looked up from germline, CDR1 is GTSNPN and CDR2 is SVGIG (reference sequence). CDR3 length: 15 amino acids. The V and J ends lost 3 bases and 0 bases respectively, with 13 bases between them. The CDR3 DNA sequence: TGTGCCTGGAGCGTAGGGGTTTCTAGCACAGATACGCAGTATTTT. It codes for CAWSVGVSSTDTQYF.

The chain is built from TRBV6-4 and TRBJ1-1, with 10 bases that match TRBD1. V dropped 3 bases and J dropped 5; count of bases not matched to a gene: 6. CDR3 length: 15 amino acids. In germline, CDR1 is MRHNA, CDR2 SNTAGT. The CDR3 nucleotides are TGTGCCAGCAGTGAGACAGGGGGCGGGAGTACTGAAGCTTTCTTT. Translating it yields CASSETGGGSTEAFF.

The chain couples TRBV28 to TRBJ1-3; no clear D gene. V lost 2 bases and J 0 bases, leaving 8 bases between the germline ends. This CDR3 has 15 residues. Germline assignment: CDR1 MDHEN and CDR2 SYDVKM. The CDR3 protein is CASSLVGYSGNTIYF. As DNA, the CDR3 is TGTGCCAGCAGTTTAGTAGGGTACTCTGGAAACACCATATATTTT.

In its sample, this clone is medium-sized. The rearrangement links TRBV4-1 to TRBJ2-7; 7 nucleotides match TRBD1. With 0 bases clipped from V and 6 bases from J, the junction kept 8 bases outside the gene matches. The germline V gene has CDR1 MGHRA and CDR2 YSYEKL. This CDR3 is 15 amino acids long. The CDR3 reads CASSQETGFTGEQYF. In nucleotides, the CDR3 is TGCGCCAGCAGCCAAGAGACAGGGTTTACGGGCGAGCAGTACTTC.

V and J are TRBV6-5 and TRBJ2-7; D unresolved. From germline, CDR1 is MNHEY and CDR2 SVGAGI. The CDR3 sequence is 13 residues long. The V and J ends lost 5 bases and 3 bases respectively, with 11 bases between them. The CDR3 coding sequence is TGTGCCAGCAGTCCAACGGGTGACTACGAGCAGTACTTC. Amino acid sequence: CASSPTGDYEQYF.